A single sample is the source of the 25 T cell receptor beta chains below, sequenced in a study of CD8 T cells in ankylosing spondylitis. TCRdb passed the 5' RACE reads through MiXCR, listing each CDR3 protein once. The table shows about 250,000 distinct CDR3 sequences, with 20% to 30% occurring only once. Sequencing used blood, either unsorted or a sorted T cell fraction (not recorded which). These receptors all stem from a male donor with ankylosing spondylitis or in good health (not recorded which).

This clonotype was counted only a few times. In nucleotides, the CDR3 is TGTGCCAGCAGTCTCAAGGGGGTCTTCTACAATGAGCAGTTCTTC. Its protein is CASSLKGVFYNEQFF. The V gene is TRBV12-3 or TRBV12-4, the J gene TRBJ2-1; D may be TRBD1 (6 bases). Deletions cut 5 bases from V and 3 bases from J, with 14 bases between. This CDR3 comprises 15 residues.

The V and J genes are TRBV12-3 or TRBV12-4 and TRBJ2-1, with D unclear. The CDR3 is 14 amino acids. Trimming stripped 10 bases from V and 1 base from J, with 14 bases between. The CDR3 protein is CATNLGFSYNEQFF. CDR3 DNA sequence: TGTGCCACCAATCTAGGGTTTTCCTACAATGAGCAGTTCTTC.

The rearrangement uses TRBV18 and TRBJ2-3; TRBD2 is a possible D gene (6 bases). The CDR3 has 14 residues. The V end was cut by 3 bases, the J end by 6 bases, with 13 bases between. CDR1 and CDR2 (germline): KGHSH, LQKENI. The CDR3 region is CASSPPTRSDTQYF. CDR3 coding DNA: TGTGCCAGCTCACCCCCGACTAGGTCGGATACGCAGTATTTT.

Many counts were recorded for this clonotype. The rearrangement links TRBV20-1 to TRBJ1-4; 10 nucleotides align to TRBD1. Unmatched junction bases numbered 3, after V lost 0 bases and J lost 5 bases. This CDR3 spans 15 amino acids. The germline gives CDR1 DFQATT, CDR2 SNEGSKA (reference sequence). CDR3 loop: CSARDQGQGNEKLFF. The CDR3 DNA sequence: TGCAGTGCTAGAGATCAGGGACAGGGGAATGAAAAACTGTTTTTT.

This clonotype was counted ten times or more. This chain joins TRBV15 and TRBJ2-2; D is unresolved. Germline loops: CDR1 LNHNV, CDR2 YYDKDF (reference sequence). The CDR3 extends over 14 amino acids. V shed 0 bases and J shed 9 bases, with 11 bases lying between them. This CDR3 reads CATSRDRAERELFF. The CDR3 DNA reads as TGTGCCACCAGCAGAGATCGGGCAGAGCGGGAGCTGTTTTTT.

The V and J genes are TRBV5-1 and TRBJ2-7; D is unresolved. The V end was cut by 4 bases, the J end by 3 bases, with 14 bases between. CDR3 length: 14 amino acids. CDR1 and CDR2 (germline): SGHRS, YFSETQ. CDR3 region: CASSPPKRSYEQYF. The CDR3 DNA reads TGCGCCAGCAGCCCACCGAAACGGAGCTACGAGCAGTACTTC.

The chain employs TRBV19 and TRBJ2-3; D uncertain. Germline V gene data show CDR1 as LNHDA and CDR2 as SQIVND (reference sequence). The CDR3 extends over 13 amino acids. V dropped 7 bases and J dropped 3 bases, with 11 bases sitting between them. CDR3 sequence (DNA): TGTGCCAGTACGTTCACCACGACAGATACGCAGTATTTT. Translation: CASTFTTTDTQYF.

This clonotype was counted between two and nine times. The chain recombines TRBV28 with TRBJ2-7; D might be TRBD1 or TRBD2, each matching 5 bases. The germline CDR1 and CDR2 sequences are MDHEN and SYDVKM. CDR3 size: 13 residues. V dropped 2 bases and J dropped 3 bases, with 8 bases sitting between them. The DNA for the CDR3 is TGTGCCAGCAGTTTACCAGGGAGCTACGAGCAGTACTTC. Encoded protein: CASSLPGSYEQYF.

As concerns this clonotype: A single base separates this from a much larger clone, so it may be a read error. The chain has TRBV4-2 and TRBJ2-3, with D unclear. The CDR3 contains 12 residues. Trimming pared 1 base from V and 5 bases from J, leaving 4 bases between. The germline CDR1 and CDR2 sequences are LGHNA and YNFKEQ. The CDR3 protein is CASSQGEDTQYF. The CDR3 nucleotides are TGTGCCAGCAGCCAAGGGGAAGATACGCAGTATTTT.

There are many counts of this clonotype. The gene calls are TRBV5-4 and TRBJ1-2; 9 nucleotides align to TRBD1. The CDR3 length is 18 residues. V dropped 4 bases and J dropped 7; count of bases not matched to a gene: 20. Germline assignment: CDR1 SGHNT and CDR2 YYREEE (reference sequence). In DNA form, the CDR3 reads TGTGCCAGCAGCCCCGCGCGGGGACAGGGAACGTTGGGGACTGGCTACACCTTC. Translating it yields CASSPARGQGTLGTGYTF.

The chain uses TRBV11-2 and TRBJ2-7; D uncertain. Trimming stripped 5 bases from V and 3 bases from J, with 8 bases between. Germline CDR1 is SGHAT and CDR2 is FQNNGV. CDR3 length: 12 amino acids. The CDR3 is CASSPNFYEQYF. The DNA of the CDR3 is TGTGCCAGCAGCCCCAATTTCTACGAGCAGTACTTC.

The chain combines TRBV20-1 with TRBJ2-5, with 8 bases lining up with TRBD2. This CDR3 is built from 16 residues. Germline trimming cut 3 bases from V and 2 bases from J; bases unmatched to any gene: 11. Germline loops: CDR1 DFQATT, CDR2 SNEGSKA (reference sequence). CDR3 protein: CSASDQRGRVQETQYF. The DNA for the CDR3 is TGCAGTGCTAGTGACCAGCGGGGGCGGGTTCAAGAGACCCAGTACTTC.

The rearrangement uses TRBV13 and TRBJ2-3, with D maybe TRBD2 (5 bases). Germline CDR1 and CDR2: PRHDT and FYEKMQ (reference sequence). Trimming cost V 5 bases and J 4 bases, with 10 bases left between them. This CDR3 has 13 amino acids. The CDR3 reads CASSRIASDTQYF. The CDR3 region has the DNA TGTGCCAGCAGCCGCATAGCGTCAGATACGCAGTATTTT.

The chain joins TRBV20-1 to TRBJ2-7; possible D gene TRBD1, 6 bases. The V end was cut by 3 bases, the J end by 3 bases, with 12 bases between. The CDR3 is 13 amino acids. CDR1 and CDR2 (germline): DFQATT, SNEGSKA (reference sequence). The CDR3: CSARETGGYEQYF. CDR3 nucleotides: TGCAGTGCTAGGGAGACAGGAGGCTACGAGCAGTACTTC.

This clonotype occurred a few times. The chain has TRBV12-3 or TRBV12-4 and TRBJ2-3, with D perhaps TRBD2 (7 bases). The ends were cut back, 6 bases at V and 6 bases at J, with 16 bases in the middle. The length of the CDR3 is 14 residues. The CDR3: CASRAIGGVDTQYF. As DNA, the CDR3 is TGTGCCAGCAGGGCAATAGGGGGGGTGGATACGCAGTATTTT.

This clonotype has ten or more counts. The chain recombines TRBV5-6 with TRBJ2-5; D might be TRBD1 or TRBD2, each matching 5 bases. Germline V gives CDR1 SGHDT, CDR2 YYEEEE. Trimming removed 6 bases at V and 4 bases at J, with 22 bases between. The CDR3 is 16 residues long. CDR3 sequence (DNA): TGTGCCAGCACCTCTCTGGGGGTACAGCTCGGAGAGACCCAGTACTTC. It codes for CASTSLGVQLGETQYF.

As for this clonotype: A read error may be the cause here, since a much bigger clone is one base away. The chain uses TRBV7-9 and TRBJ2-5; no clear D. The CDR3 sequence is 13 residues long. The germline gives CDR1 SEHNR, CDR2 FQNEAQ (reference sequence). The CDR3 DNA reads as TGTGCCAACAGCTTAAACAGCCAAGAGACCCAGTACTTC. This codes for CANSLNSQETQYF.

The chain links TRBV20-1 to TRBJ2-2; D is perhaps TRBD1 (5 bases). The germline V and J ends were trimmed by 0 bases and 0 bases, with 8 bases remaining between them. Looked up from germline, CDR1 is DFQATT and CDR2 is SNEGSKA (reference sequence). The CDR3 runs 15 residues. Here the CDR3 DNA reads TGCAGTGCTAGAGACAGGGTATCGAACACCGGGGAGCTGTTTTTT. It encodes CSARDRVSNTGELFF.

Many counts were recorded for this clonotype. The V call is TRBV29-1, the J call TRBJ1-2; D unresolved. Germline CDR1 and CDR2: SQVTM and ANQGSEA. CDR3 length: 13 amino acids. The CDR3 bases are TGCAGTGCCGGACGGGAAGCTAACTATGGCTACACCTTC. Protein product: CSAGREANYGYTF.

The CDR3 reads CASSGTSESPEQFF. CDR3 DNA sequence: TGTGCCAGCAGTGGTACGAGCGAGAGTCCTGAGCAGTTCTTC. The chain links TRBV6-1 to TRBJ2-1; no firm D call. Trimming shortened V by 4 bases and J by 9 bases, and 16 bases separated the two germline ends. Germline values: CDR1 MNHNS, CDR2 SASEGT. The CDR3 runs 14 residues.

The chain employs TRBV20-1 and TRBJ1-1; D gene ambiguous. The CDR3 is 13 amino acids. CDR1 DFQATT and CDR2 SNEGSKA come from the germline V gene (reference sequence). V was cut by 5 bases and J by 5 bases, with 15 bases left in between. The CDR3 here is CSAYRADKTEAFF. For the CDR3, the DNA is TGCAGTGCTTACCGGGCTGATAAGACTGAAGCTTTCTTT.

This rearrangement joins TRBV2 to TRBJ2-1; 8 positions agree with TRBD2. The CDR3 extends over 15 amino acids. Germline CDR1 is SNHLY and CDR2 is FYNNEI. Trimming cost V 2 bases and J 3 bases; bases outside gene matches: 3. The CDR3 region has the DNA TGTGCCAGCAGTGAAATAGCGGGGAGCTACAATGAGCAGTTCTTC. Translated, it gives CASSEIAGSYNEQFF.

The table lists this clonotype with many counts. This chain links TRBV5-4 with TRBJ2-5, with D possibly being TRBD1 (6 bases). Germline-derived CDR1 and CDR2 are SGHNT and YYREEE (reference sequence). The CDR3 consists of 14 residues. The germline V and J ends were trimmed by 3 bases and 2 bases, with 11 bases remaining between them. DNA for the CDR3: TGTGCCAGCAGCTCCGGACAGATACAAGAGACCCAGTACTTC. Encoded protein: CASSSGQIQETQYF.

In this sample, this clonotype turned up many times. The chain links TRBV6-1 to TRBJ2-5; D ambiguous. Germline values: CDR1 MNHNS, CDR2 SASEGT. Between the trimmed V and J ends, which lost 4 bases and 5 bases, there was a span of 5 bases. This CDR3 has 11 amino acids. The CDR3 DNA reads as TGTGCCAGCAGTGGGTACGAGACCCAGTACTTC. Translated: CASSGYETQYF.

This chain connects TRBV6-5 to TRBJ1-6; unclear D gene. CDR1 and CDR2 from the germline V gene are MNHEY and SVGAGI. Trimming left V 0 bases short and J 7 bases short, with 13 bases between. The CDR3 sequence is 16 residues long. The CDR3 region is CASSYSLGASNSPLHF. The CDR3 nucleotides are TGTGCCAGCAGTTACTCGTTAGGAGCCTCCAATTCACCCCTCCACTTT.